The clone carrying this TCR beta chain was detected ten times or more. Its specificity is not known. For TCR beta, libraries came from iRepertoire HTBI primers and Arm-PCR of CDR3 regions. TCRdb independently ran MiXCR on the multiplex PCR reads; one entry per CDR3 protein. The sample comprises about 660,000 distinct CDR3 sequences, 30% of which are singletons, and around 42% rests with the top ten. This CDR3 has 13 residues. Trimming cost V 3 bases and J 7 bases, with 9 bases left between them. Germline V CDR1 and CDR2: MDHEN, SYDVKM. Time point indicated: persistent/refractory GD, antithyroid drugs over 5 years with positive TRAb. Making the TCR library involved RNA that had been extracted from PBMCs. The data were taken from a study of regulatory T cells in long-lasting Graves disease. Broader study findings: Preferential use of TRBV28, TRBJ1-2 and TRBJ2-5 was seen in persistent disease.

The receptor was derived from a female donor with Graves disease. The rearrangement joins TRBV28 to TRBJ1-4; D may be TRBD1 (6 bases). Specimen: peripheral blood mononuclear cells (PBMCs), collected when the disease was refractory, from a patient treated with antithyroid drugs. This CDR3 is CASSFGTSEKLFF. CDR3 DNA: TGTGCCAGCAGTTTCGGGACAAGTGAAAAACTGTTTTTT.